A single TCR beta chain is shown here with its context. The data were taken from a study of blood T cell repertoires in COVID-19. Looking at the study overall: COVID-19 samples from acute and convalescent phases originated in the United States, Italy and Spain. T cells, B-cell-depleted T cells, or PBMCs provided the cDNA or gDNA that served as material.

Source study methods: Using reference gene primer amplification, nucleated cell counts were estimated. TCRdb's table, derived via immunoSEQ multiplex PCR, lists solely in-frame clones and lacks some. V and J calls and clone size are copied from that table; D and trimming were computed from the DNA. The data show 200,000 to 250,000 clones, 70% to 85% seen once. The CDR3 loop spans 14 amino acids. Germline V gene lookup returns CDR1 MDHEN and CDR2 SYDVKM. V was shortened by 3 bases and J by 0 bases, with 7 bases between the two germline ends. The sequenced sample was peripheral blood. This receptor was obtained from a woman in her thirties or forties with active or convalescent COVID-19. The V gene is TRBV28, the J gene TRBJ2-3; D call uncertain. Written as DNA, the CDR3 is TGTGCCAGCAGTTTTATCCTTAGCACAGATACGCAGTATTTT. Its translation is CASSFILSTDTQYF.